This entry concerns a single T cell receptor beta chain. Its matching antigen is unknown. This may stem from a read error, because a much larger clone lies one nucleotide away. The sample belongs to a study of regulatory T cells in long-lasting Graves disease. General study results and limits: Analyses excluded thyroid tissue, covering peripheral blood alone.

The time point is: persistent/refractory GD, antithyroid drugs over 5 years with positive TRAb. Making the TCR library involved RNA that had been extracted from PBMCs. American Thyroid Association guidelines were used to diagnose Graves' disease. Patients were from an endocrinology department in Xi'an, China. The CDR3 is made up of 16 amino acids. V gave up 4 bases and J gave up 4 bases, with 15 bases separating them. Germline V gives CDR1 KGHDR, CDR2 SFDVKD. According to the study, TCR beta libraries were built with iRepertoire HTBI primers and CDR3-region Arm-PCR. In the authors' workflow: Sequenced samples collectively carried approximately 58 TRBV and around 15 TRBJ segments. TCRdb passed the multiplex PCR reads through MiXCR, listing each CDR3 protein once. None of the V and J calls come from the authors' own analysis; TCRdb made them. The table shows around 510,000 distinct CDR3 sequences, with around 21% occurring only once.

The chain uses TRBV24-1 and TRBJ1-4, with a weak D call TRBD1 (5 bases). The sample was peripheral blood mononuclear cells (PBMCs), taken when the disease was refractory, from a patient treated with antithyroid drugs. The source is a female donor with Graves disease. The CDR3 DNA reads TGTGCCACCAGTGACAGAGGCAGGGACCTTAATGAAAAACTGTTTTTT. Its protein is CATSDRGRDLNEKLFF.